This T cell receptor (beta chain) was sequenced in a study of beta chain features in type 1 diabetes. The CDR3 has 15 amino acids. Germline trimming cut 4 bases from V and 6 bases from J; bases unmatched to any gene: 6. Germline V gene lookup returns CDR1 MGHDK and CDR2 SYGVNS. All of the isolated RNA was reverse transcribed, so expressed TCRB transcripts were sequenced. Clones were sequenced by immunoSEQ multiplex PCR, and TCRdb holds only the in-frame ones, with some missing. Among under 250,000 clones, 13% to 15% were seen once, and the ten largest hold more than 0.02%. The chain couples TRBV25-1 to TRBJ1-3; 10 bases map to TRBD1. Sequencing was performed on naive CD4+ T cells from blood. This TCR was sampled from a woman aged 40-49 years in good health. CDR3 in DNA: TGTGCCAGCAGTGGTCGGGACAGGGGATCAAACACCATATATTTT. Protein sequence: CASSGRDRGSNTIYF. Drawing the rest from reference TRBV25-1 and TRBJ1-3, the complete variable domain is EADIYQTPRYLVIGTGKKITLECSQTMGHDKMYWYQQDPGMELHLIHYSYGVNSTEKGDLSSESTVSRIRTEHFPLTLESARPSHTSQYLCASSGRDRGSNTIYFGEGSWLTVV.